Here is one TCR beta chain with its context. This sample is part of a study of identical twins. TCRdb re-called the 5' RACE reads with MiXCR, one entry per CDR3 protein. The profile shows 460,000 or so distinct CDR3 sequences, 13% to 15% of them singletons. The same sample was also studied in work on yellow fever vaccine responses in identical twins.

The sequenced sample was CD4+ T cells sorted from blood. The clonotype was recovered from a woman between 18 and 29 years old in good health.

In DNA form, the CDR3 reads TGTGCCAGCAGCTTAAAGCCACAGGGTAGTGAGCAGTTCTTC. This codes for CASSLKPQGSEQFF. The chain combines TRBV7-3 with TRBJ2-1; TRBD1 might be the D (6 bases). In germline, CDR1 is SGHTA, CDR2 FQGTGA. V lost 1 base and J lost 9, with 13 bases in between. This CDR3 is 14 amino acids long.